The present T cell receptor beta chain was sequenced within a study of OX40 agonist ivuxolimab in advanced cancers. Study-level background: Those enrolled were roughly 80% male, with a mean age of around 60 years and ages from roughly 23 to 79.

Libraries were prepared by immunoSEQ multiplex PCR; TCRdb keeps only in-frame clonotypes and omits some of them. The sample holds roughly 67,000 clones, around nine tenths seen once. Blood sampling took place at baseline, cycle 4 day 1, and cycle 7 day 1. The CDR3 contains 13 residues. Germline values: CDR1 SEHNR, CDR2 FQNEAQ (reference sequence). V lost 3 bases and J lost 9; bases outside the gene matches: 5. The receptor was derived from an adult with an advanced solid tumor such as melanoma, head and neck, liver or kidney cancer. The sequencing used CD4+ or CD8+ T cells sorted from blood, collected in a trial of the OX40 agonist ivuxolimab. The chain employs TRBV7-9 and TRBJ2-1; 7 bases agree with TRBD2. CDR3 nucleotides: TGTGCCAGCAGCTTGGGAGCGGGAATTGAGCAGTTCTTC. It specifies CASSLGAGIEQFF.